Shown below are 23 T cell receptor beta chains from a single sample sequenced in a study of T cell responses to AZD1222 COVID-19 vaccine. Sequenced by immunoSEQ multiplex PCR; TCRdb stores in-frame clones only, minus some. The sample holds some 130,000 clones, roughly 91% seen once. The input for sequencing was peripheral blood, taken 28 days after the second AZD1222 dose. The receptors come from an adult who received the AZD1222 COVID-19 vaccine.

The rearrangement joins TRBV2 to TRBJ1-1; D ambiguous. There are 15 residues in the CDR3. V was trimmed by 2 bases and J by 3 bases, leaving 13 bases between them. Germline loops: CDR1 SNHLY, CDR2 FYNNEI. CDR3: CASSESRPWDTEAFF. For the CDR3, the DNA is TGTGCCAGCAGTGAAAGCAGGCCGTGGGACACTGAAGCTTTCTTT.

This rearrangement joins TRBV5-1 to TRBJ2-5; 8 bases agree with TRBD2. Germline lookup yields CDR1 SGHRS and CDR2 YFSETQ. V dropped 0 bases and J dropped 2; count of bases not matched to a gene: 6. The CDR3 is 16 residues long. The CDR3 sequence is CASSLVLAGGQETQYF. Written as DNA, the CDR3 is TGCGCCAGCAGCTTGGTTCTCGCGGGGGGACAAGAGACCCAGTACTTC.

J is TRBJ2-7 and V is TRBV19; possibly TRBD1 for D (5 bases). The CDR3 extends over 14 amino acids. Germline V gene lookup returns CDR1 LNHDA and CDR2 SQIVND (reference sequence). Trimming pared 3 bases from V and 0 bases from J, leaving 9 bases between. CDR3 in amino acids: CASSIRDSSYEQYF. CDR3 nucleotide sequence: TGTGCCAGTAGTATTCGCGACAGCTCCTACGAGCAGTACTTC. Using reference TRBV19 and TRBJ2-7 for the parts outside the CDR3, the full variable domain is DGGITQSPKYLFRKEGQNVTLSCEQNLNHDAMYWYRQDPGQGLRLIYYSQIVNDFQKGDIAEGYSVSREKKESFPLTVTSAQKNPTAFYLCASSIRDSSYEQYFGPGTRLTVT.

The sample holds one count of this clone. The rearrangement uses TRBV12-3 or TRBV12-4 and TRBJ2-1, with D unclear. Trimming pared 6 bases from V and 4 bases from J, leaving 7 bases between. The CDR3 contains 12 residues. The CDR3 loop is CASSLLYNEQFF. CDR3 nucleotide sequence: TGTGCCAGCAGCCTGCTGTACAATGAGCAGTTCTTC.

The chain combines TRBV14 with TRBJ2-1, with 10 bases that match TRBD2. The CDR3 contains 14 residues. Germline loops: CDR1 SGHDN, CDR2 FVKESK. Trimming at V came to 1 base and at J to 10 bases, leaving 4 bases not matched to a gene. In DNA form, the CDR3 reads TGTGCCAGCAGCCAAGTAGCGGGAGGTGGGGAGCAGTTCTTC. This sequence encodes CASSQVAGGGEQFF.

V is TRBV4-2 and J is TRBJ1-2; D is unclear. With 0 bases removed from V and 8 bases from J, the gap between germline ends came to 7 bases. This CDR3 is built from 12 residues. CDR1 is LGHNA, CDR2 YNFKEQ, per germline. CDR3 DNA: TGTGCCAGCAGCCAAGATGCGGAGGGCTACACCTTC. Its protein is CASSQDAEGYTF.

CDR3 loop: CASSYSTGRGNQPQHF. The CDR3 DNA reads as TGTGCCAGCAGTTACTCTACGGGTCGGGGCAATCAGCCCCAGCATTTT. The V gene is TRBV6-6, the J gene TRBJ1-5, with D unresolved. CDR3 length: 16 amino acids. The V gene's germline CDR1 is MNHNY and CDR2 SVGAGI (reference sequence). V lost 0 bases and J lost 2, with 11 bases in between.

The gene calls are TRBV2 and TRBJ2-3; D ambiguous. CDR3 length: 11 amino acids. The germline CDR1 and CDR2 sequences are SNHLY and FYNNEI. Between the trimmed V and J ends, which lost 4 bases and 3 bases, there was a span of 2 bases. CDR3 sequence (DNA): TGTGCCAGCAGTGTTACAGATACGCAGTATTTT. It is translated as CASSVTDTQYF.

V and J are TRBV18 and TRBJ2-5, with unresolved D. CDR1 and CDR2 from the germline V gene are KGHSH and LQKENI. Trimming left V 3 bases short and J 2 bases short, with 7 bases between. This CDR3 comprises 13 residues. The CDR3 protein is CASSPGGQETQYF. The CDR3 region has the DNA TGTGCCAGCTCACCCGGCGGTCAAGAGACCCAGTACTTC.

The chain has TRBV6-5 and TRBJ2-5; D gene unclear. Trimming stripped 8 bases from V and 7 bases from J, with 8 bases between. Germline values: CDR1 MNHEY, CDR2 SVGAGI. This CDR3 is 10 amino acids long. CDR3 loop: CASGPGTQYF. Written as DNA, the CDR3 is TGTGCCAGCGGACCCGGGACCCAGTACTTC.

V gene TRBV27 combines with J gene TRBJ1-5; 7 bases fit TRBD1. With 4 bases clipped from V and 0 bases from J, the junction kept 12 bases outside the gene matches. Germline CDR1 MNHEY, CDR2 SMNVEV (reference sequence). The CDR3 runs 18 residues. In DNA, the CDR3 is TGTGCCAGCAGTTCCCGACGACAGGGCGGAGGTAGCAATCAGCCCCAGCATTTT. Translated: CASSSRRQGGGSNQPQHF.

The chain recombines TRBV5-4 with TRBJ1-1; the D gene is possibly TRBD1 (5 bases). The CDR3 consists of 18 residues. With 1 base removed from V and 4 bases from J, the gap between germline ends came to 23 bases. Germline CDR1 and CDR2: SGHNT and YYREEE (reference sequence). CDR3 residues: CASSLSPGRTFRSTEAFF. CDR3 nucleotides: TGTGCCAGCAGCTTGAGCCCGGGAAGGACATTTCGGAGCACTGAAGCTTTCTTT.

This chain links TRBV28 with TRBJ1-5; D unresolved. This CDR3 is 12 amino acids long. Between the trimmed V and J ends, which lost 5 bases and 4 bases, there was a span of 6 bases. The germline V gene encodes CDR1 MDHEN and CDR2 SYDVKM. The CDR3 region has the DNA TGTGCCAGCAGTCCTCAGAATCAGCCCCAGCATTTT. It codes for CASSPQNQPQHF.

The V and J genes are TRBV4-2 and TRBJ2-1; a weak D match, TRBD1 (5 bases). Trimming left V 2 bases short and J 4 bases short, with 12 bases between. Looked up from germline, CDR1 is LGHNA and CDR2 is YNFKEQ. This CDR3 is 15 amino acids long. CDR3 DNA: TGTGCCAGCAGCCAAAATGACGACAGATACAATGAGCAGTTCTTC. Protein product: CASSQNDDRYNEQFF.

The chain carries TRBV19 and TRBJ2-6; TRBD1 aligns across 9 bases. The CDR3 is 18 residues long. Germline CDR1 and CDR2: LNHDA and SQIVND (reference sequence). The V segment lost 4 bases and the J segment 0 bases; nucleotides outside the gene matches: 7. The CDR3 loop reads CASSTRTGAISGANVLTF. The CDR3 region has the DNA TGTGCCAGTAGTACAAGGACAGGGGCGATCTCTGGGGCCAACGTCCTGACTTTC.

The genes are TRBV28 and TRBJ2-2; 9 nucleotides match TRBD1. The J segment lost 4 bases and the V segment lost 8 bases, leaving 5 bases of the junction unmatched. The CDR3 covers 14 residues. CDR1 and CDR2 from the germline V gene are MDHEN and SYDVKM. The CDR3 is CASVRDRATGELFF. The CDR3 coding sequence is TGTGCCAGCGTTCGGGACAGGGCCACCGGGGAGCTGTTTTTT.

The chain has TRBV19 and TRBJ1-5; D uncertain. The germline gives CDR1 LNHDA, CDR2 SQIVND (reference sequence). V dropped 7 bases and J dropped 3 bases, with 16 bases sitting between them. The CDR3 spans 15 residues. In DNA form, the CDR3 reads TGTGCCAGTAACCCTGGATGGGAGAACAATCAGCCCCAGCATTTT. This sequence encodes CASNPGWENNQPQHF.

This chain's CDR3 is CASSLTLATEAFF. CDR3 nucleotide sequence: TGTGCCAGCAGCTTAACGTTGGCCACTGAAGCTTTCTTT. The chain carries TRBV7-3 and TRBJ1-1; no reliable D call. The CDR3 contains 13 residues. Between the trimmed V and J ends, which lost 0 bases and 4 bases, there was a span of 6 bases. CDR1 is SGHTA and CDR2 is FQGTGA in the germline V gene.

CDR3 in amino acids: CASSLVEKLFF. The CDR3 nucleotides read TGTGCCAGCAGCTTGGTTGAAAAACTGTTTTTT. The V and J genes are TRBV5-8 and TRBJ1-4; D uncertain. This CDR3 region has 11 residues. CDR1 and CDR2 (germline): SGHTS, YDEGEE. Trimming stripped 0 bases from V and 7 bases from J, with 1 base between. Full variable domain (rest looked up from reference TRBV5-8 and TRBJ1-4): EAGVTQSPTHLIKTRGQQATLRCSPISGHTSVYWYQQALGLGLQFLLWYDEGEERNRGNFPPRFSGRQFPNYSSELNVNALELEDSALYLCASSLVEKLFFGSGTQLSVL.

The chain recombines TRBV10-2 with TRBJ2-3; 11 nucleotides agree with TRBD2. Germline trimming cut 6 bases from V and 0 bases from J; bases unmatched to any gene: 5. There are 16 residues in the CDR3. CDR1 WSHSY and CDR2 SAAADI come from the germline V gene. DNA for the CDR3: TGCGCCAGCAGGAGGACTAGCGGGTTTAGCACAGATACGCAGTATTTT. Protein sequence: CASRRTSGFSTDTQYF.

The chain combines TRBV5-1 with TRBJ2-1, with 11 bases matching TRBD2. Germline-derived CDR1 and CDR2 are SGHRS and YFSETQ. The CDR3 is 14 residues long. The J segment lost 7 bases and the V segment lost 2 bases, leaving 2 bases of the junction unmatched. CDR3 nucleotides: TGCGCCAGCAGCTTTAGGACTAGCGGGAATGAGCAGTTCTTC. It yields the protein CASSFRTSGNEQFF.

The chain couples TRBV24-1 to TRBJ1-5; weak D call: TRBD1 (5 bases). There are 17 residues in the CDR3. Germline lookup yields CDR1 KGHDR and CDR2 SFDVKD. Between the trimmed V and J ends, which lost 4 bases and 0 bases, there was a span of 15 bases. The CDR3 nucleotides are TGTGCCACCAGTGACACAGGTCCCGCCTATAGCAATCAGCCCCAGCATTTT. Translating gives CATSDTGPAYSNQPQHF.

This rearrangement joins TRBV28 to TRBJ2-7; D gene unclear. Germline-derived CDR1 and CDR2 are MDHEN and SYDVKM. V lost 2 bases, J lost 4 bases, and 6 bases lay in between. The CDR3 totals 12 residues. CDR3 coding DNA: TGTGCCAGCAGTTTAAACCTGTACGAGCAGTACTTC. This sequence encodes CASSLNLYEQYF.